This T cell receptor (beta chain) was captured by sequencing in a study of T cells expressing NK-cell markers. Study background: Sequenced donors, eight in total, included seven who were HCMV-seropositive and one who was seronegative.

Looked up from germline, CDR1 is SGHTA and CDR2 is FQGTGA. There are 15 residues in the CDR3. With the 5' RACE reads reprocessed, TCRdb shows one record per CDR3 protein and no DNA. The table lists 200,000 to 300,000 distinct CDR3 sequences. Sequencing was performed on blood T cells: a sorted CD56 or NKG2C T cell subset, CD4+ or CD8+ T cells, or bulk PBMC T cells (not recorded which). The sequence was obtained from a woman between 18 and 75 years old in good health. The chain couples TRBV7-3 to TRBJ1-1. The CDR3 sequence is CASSLTPGSNTEAFF.